These 23 T cell receptor beta chains came from one sample sequenced in a study of OX40 agonist ivuxolimab in advanced cancers. Here immunoSEQ multiplex PCR was the method, and the copy in TCRdb shows in-frame clones only, minus some. The repertoire holds approximately 68,000 clones, roughly nine tenths seen once, with 0.85% to 0.95% in the top ten. Source: CD4+ or CD8+ T cells sorted from blood, taken in a trial of the OX40 agonist ivuxolimab. The receptors here all came from an adult with an advanced solid tumor such as melanoma, head and neck, liver or kidney cancer.

The rearrangement joins TRBV2 to TRBJ1-6; D is unresolved. V gave up 8 bases and J gave up 4 bases, with 9 bases separating them. Germline values: CDR1 SNHLY, CDR2 FYNNEI. The CDR3 sequence is 13 residues long. Here the CDR3 reads CASRPSYNSPLHF. Here the CDR3 DNA reads TGTGCCAGCCGTCCCTCATATAATTCACCCCTCCACTTT.

The chain carries TRBV19 and TRBJ1-2; tentative D call: TRBD1 (6 bases). V was clipped by 1 base and J by 6 bases, with 18 bases between them. CDR3 length equals 16 residues. Germline CDR1 is LNHDA and CDR2 is SQIVND (reference sequence). CDR3 loop: CASSIVSTGPSDGYTF. DNA of the CDR3: TGTGCCAGTAGTATAGTATCCACAGGGCCGAGTGATGGCTACACCTTC.

The chain combines TRBV28 with TRBJ1-2; 9 bases match TRBD1. Unmatched junction bases numbered 9, after V lost 6 bases and J lost 7 bases. The CDR3 contains 14 residues. Germline V gene lookup returns CDR1 MDHEN and CDR2 SYDVKM. The CDR3 nucleotides are TGTGCCAGCAGGAAAGACAGGGGGGCGGTTGGCTACACCTTC. Translated: CASRKDRGAVGYTF.

This chain joins TRBV5-1 and TRBJ2-3; the match to TRBD2 covers 7 bases. This CDR3 is 18 amino acids long. Germline CDR1 reads SGHRS; CDR2 reads YFSETQ. Trimming cost V 4 bases and J 1 base; bases outside gene matches: 15. CDR3 coding DNA: TGCGCCAGCAGCCCCGGGACCTCGACTAGCCAGGGCACAGATACGCAGTATTTT. Translation: CASSPGTSTSQGTDTQYF.

The chain uses TRBV12-5 and TRBJ2-1; 9 nucleotides line up with TRBD2. The CDR3 runs to 14 residues. Trimming cost V 6 bases and J 9 bases; bases outside gene matches: 9. Per germline, CDR1 LGHNT and CDR2 FRNRAP. The CDR3 bases are TGTGCTAGTGGGGCGGGTAGCGGGAGCGGTGAGCAGTTCTTC. This encodes CASGAGSGSGEQFF.

V gene TRBV5-6 combines with J gene TRBJ1-2; D unclear. The CDR3 runs to 13 residues. Trimming pared 1 base from V and 7 bases from J, leaving 11 bases between. Looked up from germline, CDR1 is SGHDT and CDR2 is YYEEEE. In DNA, the CDR3 is TGTGCCAGCAGCTTGAGCGAGGGCGGTGGCTACACCTTC. It yields the protein CASSLSEGGGYTF.

The rearrangement links TRBV27 to TRBJ2-7; 14 bases align to TRBD2. The CDR3 loop spans 16 amino acids. Germline V gene lookup returns CDR1 MNHEY and CDR2 SMNVEV (reference sequence). With 9 bases clipped from V and 0 bases from J, the junction kept 7 bases outside the gene matches. CDR3 sequence reads: CASHPGLAGDSYEQYF. In DNA form, the CDR3 reads TGTGCCAGTCATCCGGGACTAGCGGGAGACTCCTACGAGCAGTACTTC.

V usage is TRBV13 and J usage is TRBJ2-7; 7 bases map to TRBD2. The junction had 6 bases not matched to a gene; V was cut back by 0 bases and J by 4 bases. The CDR3 totals 15 residues. Germline loops: CDR1 PRHDT, CDR2 FYEKMQ (reference sequence). The CDR3 spells CASSLGGLAEYEQYF. CDR3 in DNA: TGTGCCAGCAGCTTAGGCGGGCTAGCGGAGTACGAGCAGTACTTC.

The table lists this clone with a count of one. This chain uses TRBV9 with TRBJ1-3; D is possibly TRBD1 (5 bases). Trimming shortened V by 4 bases and J by 0 bases, and 17 bases separated the two germline ends. The CDR3 has 17 amino acids. CDR1 SGDLS and CDR2 YYNGEE come from the germline V gene. CDR3 sequence: CASSTTLDIYSGNTIYF. CDR3 DNA: TGTGCCAGCAGCACTACGCTGGACATCTACTCTGGAAACACCATATATTTT.

This chain connects TRBV5-4 to TRBJ1-3, with a weak D call TRBD1 (5 bases). This CDR3 contains 15 residues. The germline CDR1 and CDR2 sequences are SGHNT and YYREEE (reference sequence). The ends were cut back, 0 bases at V and 2 bases at J, with 9 bases in the middle. CDR3 amino acids: CASSLERGTGNTIYF. The CDR3 DNA reads as TGTGCCAGCAGCTTGGAAAGGGGAACTGGAAACACCATATATTTT.

The V gene is TRBV5-6, the J gene TRBJ1-5, with D hard to call. Germline V gene lookup returns CDR1 SGHDT and CDR2 YYEEEE. Trimming removed 0 bases at V and 2 bases at J, with 12 bases between. The CDR3 runs to 16 residues. CDR3 amino acids: CASSLASRRGNQPQHF. In DNA form, the CDR3 reads TGTGCCAGCAGCTTGGCAAGCCGACGGGGCAATCAGCCCCAGCATTTT.

The CDR3 nucleotides read TGTGCCAGCAGGACTGGACTAGCCTCACACTACGAGCAGTACTTC. Amino acid sequence: CASRTGLASHYEQYF. V and J are TRBV6-1 and TRBJ2-7, with TRBD2 matching 8 bases. The CDR3 extends over 15 amino acids. With 6 bases clipped from V and 3 bases from J, the junction kept 10 bases outside the gene matches. CDR1 is MNHNS, CDR2 SASEGT, per germline.

The chain carries TRBV5-6 and TRBJ1-1; D remains unclear. Germline CDR1 and CDR2: SGHDT and YYEEEE. The V end was cut by 3 bases, the J end by 4 bases, with 10 bases between. The CDR3 contains 13 residues. CDR3 protein: CASSSRVTTEAFF. CDR3 coding DNA: TGTGCCAGCAGCTCAAGGGTTACCACTGAAGCTTTCTTT.

This clone was recorded once. The CDR3 loop reads CASSSHSIATNEKLFF. The CDR3 bases are TGTGCCAGCAGTTCCCACTCGATTGCAACTAATGAAAAACTGTTTTTT. The V gene is TRBV28, the J gene TRBJ1-4; D is unresolved. Trimming removed 4 bases from V and 0 bases from J, with 12 bases in between. The CDR3 has 16 residues. Germline CDR1 MDHEN, CDR2 SYDVKM.

The chain links TRBV5-1 to TRBJ2-2, with D hard to call. The length of the CDR3 is 14 residues. Germline lookup yields CDR1 SGHRS and CDR2 YFSETQ. The V end was cut by 1 base, the J end by 4 bases, with 8 bases between. CDR3 sequence (DNA): TGCGCCAGCAGCTTGTTGGGTTTCACCGGGGAGCTGTTTTTT. Its protein product is CASSLLGFTGELFF.

The chain is built from TRBV11-3 and TRBJ2-5; possible D gene TRBD1, 6 bases. This CDR3 is built from 13 residues. Germline loops: CDR1 SGHNT, CDR2 YENEEA. V lost 5 bases and J lost 5, with 12 bases in between. The DNA of the CDR3 is TGTGCCAGCAGCCCAGGGGTTCTGGAGACCCAGTACTTC. Translating gives CASSPGVLETQYF.

The rearrangement uses TRBV19 and TRBJ2-3; 9 bases line up with TRBD2. The CDR3 spans 16 residues. Germline V gene data show CDR1 as LNHDA and CDR2 as SQIVND (reference sequence). Unmatched junction bases numbered 8, after V lost 5 bases and J lost 2 bases. The DNA for the CDR3 is TGTGCCAGTAGTGCCGGCCTAGCGGGGTTCACAGATACGCAGTATTTT. Residues: CASSAGLAGFTDTQYF.

V and J are TRBV6-1 and TRBJ1-2; no clear D. The germline V and J ends were trimmed by 1 base and 1 base, with 13 bases remaining between them. The CDR3 has 16 amino acids. Germline V gives CDR1 MNHNS, CDR2 SASEGT. The CDR3 here is CASSEGKGGNNYGYTF. The CDR3, as DNA: TGTGCCAGCAGTGAAGGAAAGGGCGGGAATAACTATGGCTACACCTTC.

The rearrangement links TRBV19 to TRBJ2-4; possibly TRBD2 for D (6 bases). This CDR3 is 14 amino acids long. V lost 5 bases and J lost 7, with 15 bases in between. CDR1 LNHDA and CDR2 SQIVND come from the germline V gene (reference sequence). CDR3 nucleotides: TGTGCCAGTAGTTTCCGCGCAGGAGGGAACATTCAGTACTTC. This sequence encodes CASSFRAGGNIQYF. Drawing the rest from reference TRBV19 and TRBJ2-4, the complete variable domain is DGGITQSPKYLFRKEGQNVTLSCEQNLNHDAMYWYRQDPGQGLRLIYYSQIVNDFQKGDIAEGYSVSREKKESFPLTVTSAQKNPTAFYLCASSFRAGGNIQYFGAGTRLSVL.

This rearrangement joins TRBV27 to TRBJ2-3, with a possible D match to TRBD1 (5 bases). Trimming took 2 bases from V and 7 from J, leaving 10 bases between them. Germline V lookup: CDR1 MNHEY, CDR2 SMNVEV (reference sequence). The CDR3 extends over 13 amino acids. The CDR3 spells CASSLGKGNTQYF. The CDR3 bases are TGTGCCAGCAGTTTAGGCAAGGGGAATACGCAGTATTTT.

The chain employs TRBV18 and TRBJ1-5; D call uncertain. Per the germline V gene, CDR1 is KGHSH and CDR2 is LQKENI. The CDR3 spans 14 residues. The V and J ends lost 2 bases and 1 base respectively, with 6 bases between them. CDR3 DNA: TGTGCCAGCTCACCAGAGGACAGCAATCAGCCCCAGCATTTT. As protein: CASSPEDSNQPQHF.

This CDR3 reads CASRSGGTGSYGYTF. The CDR3 DNA reads TGTGCCAGCAGGAGTGGCGGGACAGGGTCCTATGGCTACACCTTC. V usage is TRBV2 and J usage is TRBJ1-2; 9 nucleotides agree with TRBD1. CDR1 is SNHLY, CDR2 FYNNEI, per germline. The CDR3 spans 15 residues. Germline trimming cut 6 bases from V and 4 bases from J; bases unmatched to any gene: 9.

J is TRBJ2-2 and V is TRBV27, with D possibly TRBD2 on 6 matching bases. Germline CDR1 reads MNHEY; CDR2 reads SMNVEV (reference sequence). The CDR3 spans 15 residues. Deletions cut 4 bases from V and 7 bases from J, with 16 bases between. CDR3 region: CASSSGTRTFGELFF. Here the CDR3 DNA reads TGTGCCAGCAGTTCCGGGACTCGAACGTTCGGGGAGCTGTTTTTT.